This TCR beta chain was documented in a study of T cell repertoires in cytomegalovirus infection. Background on the study: In public TCR beta signatures, there were indications of both CMV infection and matching HLA type. Study-level points and caveats: Cumulative public TCR beta family frequency identified carriers of CMV plus the relevant HLA. CMV-specific TCR beta clonotypes restricted by HLA-C dominated the ex vivo response.

MiXCR, run by TCRdb on the reads, gives a single entry per CDR3 protein. The repertoire holds fewer than 550,000 distinct CDR3 sequences, with approximately 33% as singletons. This CDR3 is 16 amino acids long. Germline V gene data show CDR1 as DFQATT and CDR2 as SNEGSKA (reference sequence). Trimming cost V 0 bases and J 0 bases, with 14 bases left between them. A word on this clonotype: Its antigen is currently unknown.

The rearrangement links TRBV20-1 to TRBJ1-1; TRBD1 might be the D (6 bases). The receptor comes from a human donor in good health (CMV status not recorded). Some clones in this sample may be carry-over from other donors' samples. The sample consisted of PBMCs. CDR3 in amino acids: CSARDLFRQVNTEAFF. The CDR3 bases are TGCAGTGCTAGAGATCTTTTTAGACAGGTGAACACTGAAGCTTTCTTT.